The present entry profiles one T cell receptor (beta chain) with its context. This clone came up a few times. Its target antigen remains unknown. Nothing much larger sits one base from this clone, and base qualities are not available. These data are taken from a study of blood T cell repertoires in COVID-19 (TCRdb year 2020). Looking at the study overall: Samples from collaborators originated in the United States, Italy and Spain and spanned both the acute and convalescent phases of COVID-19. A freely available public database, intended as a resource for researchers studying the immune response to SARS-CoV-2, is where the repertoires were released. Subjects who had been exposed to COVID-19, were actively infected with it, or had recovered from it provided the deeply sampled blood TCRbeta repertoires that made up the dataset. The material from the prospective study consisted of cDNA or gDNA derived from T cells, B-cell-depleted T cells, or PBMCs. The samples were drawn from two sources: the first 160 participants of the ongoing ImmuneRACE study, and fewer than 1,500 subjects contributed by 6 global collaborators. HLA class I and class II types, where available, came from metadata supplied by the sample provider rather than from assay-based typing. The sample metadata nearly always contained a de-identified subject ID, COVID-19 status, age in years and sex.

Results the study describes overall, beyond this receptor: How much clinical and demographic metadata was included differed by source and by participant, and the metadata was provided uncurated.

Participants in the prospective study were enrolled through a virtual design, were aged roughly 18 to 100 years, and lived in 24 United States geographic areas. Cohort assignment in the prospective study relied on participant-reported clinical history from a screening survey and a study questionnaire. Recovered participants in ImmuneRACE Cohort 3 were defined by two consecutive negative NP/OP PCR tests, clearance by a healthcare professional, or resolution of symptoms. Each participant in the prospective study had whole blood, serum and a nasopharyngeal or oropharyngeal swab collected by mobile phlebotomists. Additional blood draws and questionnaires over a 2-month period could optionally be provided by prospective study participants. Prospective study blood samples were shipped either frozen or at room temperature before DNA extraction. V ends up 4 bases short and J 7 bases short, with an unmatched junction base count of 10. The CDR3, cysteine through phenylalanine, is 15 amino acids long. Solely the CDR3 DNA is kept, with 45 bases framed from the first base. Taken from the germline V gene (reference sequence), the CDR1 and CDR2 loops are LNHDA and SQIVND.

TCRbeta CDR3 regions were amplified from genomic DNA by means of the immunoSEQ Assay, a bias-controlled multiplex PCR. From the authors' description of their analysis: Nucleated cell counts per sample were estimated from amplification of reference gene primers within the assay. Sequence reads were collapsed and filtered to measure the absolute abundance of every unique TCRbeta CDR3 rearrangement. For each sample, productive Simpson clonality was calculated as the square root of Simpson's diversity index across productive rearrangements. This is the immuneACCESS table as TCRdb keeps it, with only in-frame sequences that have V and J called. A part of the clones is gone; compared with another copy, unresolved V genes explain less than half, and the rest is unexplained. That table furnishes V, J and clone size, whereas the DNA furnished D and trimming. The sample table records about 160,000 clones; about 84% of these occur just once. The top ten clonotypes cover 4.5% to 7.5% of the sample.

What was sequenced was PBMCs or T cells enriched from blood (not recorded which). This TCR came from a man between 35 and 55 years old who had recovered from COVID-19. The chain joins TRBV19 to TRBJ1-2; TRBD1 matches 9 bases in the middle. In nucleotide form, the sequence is TGTGCCAGTAGTAGAGACAGGGGGACGGGACTTGGCTACACCTTC. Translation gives CASSRDRGTGLGYTF.